Listed below are T cell receptor beta chains from one sample, sequenced in a study of regulatory T cells in long-lasting Graves disease. One entry per CDR3 protein results from TCRdb running MiXCR on the multiplex PCR reads. The table includes roughly 470,000 distinct CDR3 sequences, 20% detected once. The sequenced sample was peripheral blood mononuclear cells (PBMCs), obtained when the disease was refractory, from a patient treated with antithyroid drugs. These receptors came from a female donor with Graves disease. Each CDR3 is given with its conserved first and last residue. D genes are given only for firm matches. Clone size is stated in some rows and not others, as once, few, many or a class when expanded.

clone_size	v_call	j_call	d_call	cdr3_nt	cdr3_aa
many	TRBV20-1	TRBJ1-1	-	TGCAGTGCGTACTCAGGAGGGCAGGTAAACACTGAAGCTTTCTTT	CSAYSGGQVNTEAFF
few	TRBV28	TRBJ1-5	-	TGTGCCAGCAGCGGGACTGATCGCAATCAGCCCCAGCATTTT	CASSGTDRNQPQHF
few	TRBV10-2	TRBJ1-2	-	TGCGCCAGCAGTGAGAGAGGCTATGGCTACATCTTC	CASSERGYGYIF
many	TRBV6-5	TRBJ1-6	-	TGTGCCAGCAGTTACTCGGGACGGATTAATTCACCCCTCCACTTT	CASSYSGRINSPLHF
many	TRBV2	TRBJ1-3	TRBD1	TGTGCCAGCAGTGCTCAACCGGGACAGGGGGCAGGAAACACCATATATTTT	CASSAQPGQGAGNTIYF
-	TRBV7-2	TRBJ1-2	TRBD1	TGTGCCAGCAGCACATGGGACAGGGGTGGCTACACCTTC	CASSTWDRGGYTF
few	TRBV29-1	TRBJ1-4	-	TGCAGCGTTGAAGATCTGGACCGTGAAAAACTGTTTTTT	CSVEDLDREKLFF
-	TRBV20-1	TRBJ2-1	-	TGCAGTGCTCAATTAGCGGAAAAGACCTACAATGAGCAGTTCTTC	CSAQLAEKTYNEQFF
-	TRBV12-5	TRBJ2-3	-	TGTGCTAGTGGTTTGGTAATCGGTGGGCGGGGAAGCACAGATACGCAGTATTTT	CASGLVIGGRGSTDTQYF
many	TRBV2	TRBJ1-5	TRBD1	TGTGCCAGCAGGGGGACAGGGGTTTGGCAGCCCCAGCATTTT	CASRGTGVWQPQHF
-	TRBV6-1	TRBJ1-2	-	TGTGCCAGCACAAGGCGGGGCAGCGATTATGGCTACACCTTC	CASTRRGSDYGYTF
-	TRBV6-2/TRBV6-3	TRBJ2-7	TRBD2	TGTGCCAGCACTGGGCCCCGACTAGCGGGAGGGAGCTCCTACGAGCAGTACTTC	CASTGPRLAGGSSYEQYF
few	TRBV7-9	TRBJ1-1	-	TGTGCCAGCAGCCCCGTCCCGGGACTGACAGAATATCCGGACACTGAAGCTTTCTTT	CASSPVPGLTEYPDTEAFF
few	TRBV25-1	TRBJ1-3	-	TGTGCCAGCAGTGAATCGGGGGAGGGAGGAAACACCATATATTTT	CASSESGEGGNTIYF
many	TRBV18	TRBJ1-1	TRBD1	TGTGCCAGCTCGGGGACAGCCGCTTTCAACACTGAAGCTTTCTTT	CASSGTAAFNTEAFF
many	TRBV2	TRBJ2-2	-	TGTGCCAGCAGCAAAGGCCCAGCGGGGAACACCGGGGAGCTGTTTTTT	CASSKGPAGNTGELFF
few	TRBV9	TRBJ2-5	TRBD2	TGTGCCAGCAACGACGCGGGAGGGGCTCAAGAGACCCAGTACTTC	CASNDAGGAQETQYF
many	TRBV27	TRBJ1-1	-	TGTGCCAGCAGCTCCGGGGGGGACGAAGCTTTCTTT	CASSSGGDEAFF
-	TRBV14	TRBJ2-3	-	TGTGCCAGCAGCCACCTAACGACCGCCGCAGATACGCAGTATTTT	CASSHLTTAADTQYF
many	TRBV24-1	TRBJ2-7	TRBD1	TGTGCCACCAGTGTACAGGGGGTGGACGAGCAGTACTTC	CATSVQGVDEQYF
many	TRBV12-3/TRBV12-4	TRBJ2-7	TRBD2	TGTGCCAGCAGTGATACTAGCGGGACCCCCTACGAGCAGTACTTC	CASSDTSGTPYEQYF
few	TRBV19	TRBJ1-1	-	TGTGCCAGTAGTATCGGGGGGGGGAACACTGAAGCTTTCTTT	CASSIGGGNTEAFF
-	TRBV5-5	TRBJ1-1	-	TGTGCCAGCAGCTTGTTGGCAGATGCGAACACTGAAGCTTTCTTT	CASSLLADANTEAFF
many	TRBV11-2	TRBJ2-7	-	TGTGCCAGCAGCTTAGATCTAGGCGGCTACTACGAGCAGTACTTC	CASSLDLGGYYEQYF
many	TRBV2	TRBJ1-1	-	TGTGCCAGCAGTGTTAGGAATCGGGAGGCTTTCTTT	CASSVRNREAFF
once	TRBV7-7	TRBJ2-5	-	TGTGCTAGCAGCTTAGCTAACAACCAAGAGACCCAGTACTTC	CASSLANNQETQYF
-	TRBV20-1	TRBJ2-7	-	TGCAGTGCTAGCCGACAGGATGAGGGGCAGTACTTC	CSASRQDEGQYF
many	TRBV5-5	TRBJ2-7	TRBD2	TGTGCCAGCAGTTCCCCGGGGGGAGCTGGGTACGAGCAGTACTTC	CASSSPGGAGYEQYF
many	TRBV27	TRBJ2-7	TRBD2	TGTGCCAGCAGTTTATCTCGCGGGGGGCCCTCCTACGAGCAGTACTTC	CASSLSRGGPSYEQYF
many	TRBV28	TRBJ1-1	-	TGTGCCAGCAGTCTGTTTCAGGGCGACACTGAAGCTTTCTTT	CASSLFQGDTEAFF
few	TRBV18	TRBJ2-2	-	TGTGCCAGCTCCACGACTAACGCCCCCGGGGAGCTGTTTTTT	CASSTTNAPGELFF
few	TRBV28	TRBJ2-7	-	TGTGCCAGCAGTTCCCACGGGACTGCGTGGACTATACTGTCCTTC	CASSSHGTAWTILSF
-	TRBV4-1	TRBJ2-7	TRBD2	TGCGCCAGCAGCCATAGCGGGAGTAGATACGAGCAGTACTTC	CASSHSGSRYEQYF